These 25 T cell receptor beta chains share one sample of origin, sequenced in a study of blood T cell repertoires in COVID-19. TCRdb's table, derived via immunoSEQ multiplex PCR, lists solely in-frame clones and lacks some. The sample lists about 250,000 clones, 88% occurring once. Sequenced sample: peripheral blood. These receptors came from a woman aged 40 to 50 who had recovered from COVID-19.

The CDR3: CASSPGLAGNNEQFF. The CDR3 DNA reads TGTGCCAGCAGCCCCGGACTAGCGGGGAACAATGAGCAGTTCTTC. The chain employs TRBV7-3 and TRBJ2-1, with TRBD2 matching 12 bases. The CDR3 sequence is 15 residues long. The germline CDR1 and CDR2 sequences are SGHTA and FQGTGA. The V and J ends lost 5 bases and 5 bases, in that order; junction bases with no gene match: 4.

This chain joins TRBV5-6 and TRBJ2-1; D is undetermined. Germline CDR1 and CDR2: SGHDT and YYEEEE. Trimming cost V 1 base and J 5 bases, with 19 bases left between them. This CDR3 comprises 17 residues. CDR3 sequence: CASSLFFRGPDHNEQFF. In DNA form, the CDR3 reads TGTGCCAGCAGCTTGTTTTTCCGAGGCCCTGATCACAATGAGCAGTTCTTC.

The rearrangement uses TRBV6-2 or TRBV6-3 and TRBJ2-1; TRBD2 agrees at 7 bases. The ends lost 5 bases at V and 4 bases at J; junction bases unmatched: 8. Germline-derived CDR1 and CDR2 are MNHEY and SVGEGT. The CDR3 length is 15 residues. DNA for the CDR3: TGTGCCAGCAGTCCCCTAGCGGACCTATACAATGAGCAGTTCTTC. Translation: CASSPLADLYNEQFF.

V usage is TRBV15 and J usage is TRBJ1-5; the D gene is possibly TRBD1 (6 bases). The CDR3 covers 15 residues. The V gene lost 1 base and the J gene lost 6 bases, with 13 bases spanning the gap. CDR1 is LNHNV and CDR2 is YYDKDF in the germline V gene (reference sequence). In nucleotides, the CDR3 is TGTGCCACCAGCAGAGGTGGGGGCACGGGTCAGCCCCAGCATTTT. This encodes CATSRGGGTGQPQHF.

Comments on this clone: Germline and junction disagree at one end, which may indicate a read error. The CDR3 loop reads CSVEGQGWDTEAFF. CDR3 in DNA: TGCAGCGTGGAAGGACAGGGCTGGGACACTGAAGCTTTCTTT. The rearrangement joins TRBV29-1 to TRBJ1-1, with 8 bases fitting TRBD1. Germline V lookup: CDR1 SQVTM, CDR2 ANQGSEA. The CDR3 has 14 residues.

Here the CDR3 DNA reads TGTGCCAGCAGGCCCGGGGGGGGGACTAACTATGGCTACACCTTC. It translates to CASRPGGGTNYGYTF. The gene calls are TRBV7-2 and TRBJ1-2, with D possibly being TRBD1 (5 bases). Germline values: CDR1 SGHTA, CDR2 FQGNSA. Trimming took 6 bases from V and 0 from J, leaving 14 bases between them. There are 15 residues in the CDR3.

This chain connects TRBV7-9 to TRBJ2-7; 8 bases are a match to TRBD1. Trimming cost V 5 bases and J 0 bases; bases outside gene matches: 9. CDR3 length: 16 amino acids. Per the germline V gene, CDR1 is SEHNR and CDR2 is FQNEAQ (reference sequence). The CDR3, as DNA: TGTGCCAGCAGCCCAAGACAGGGGACCAGCTCCTACGAGCAGTACTTC. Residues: CASSPRQGTSSYEQYF.

DNA for the CDR3: TGTGCCAGCACCGGGGGATTGAACGGGGAGACCCAGTACTTC. It yields the protein CASTGGLNGETQYF. This sequence joins TRBV27 and TRBJ2-5, with D maybe TRBD2 (6 bases). The CDR3 is made up of 14 amino acids. The V end lost 7 bases, the J end lost 5 bases, and 17 bases lay between the germline ends. Germline V lookup: CDR1 MNHEY, CDR2 SMNVEV (reference sequence).

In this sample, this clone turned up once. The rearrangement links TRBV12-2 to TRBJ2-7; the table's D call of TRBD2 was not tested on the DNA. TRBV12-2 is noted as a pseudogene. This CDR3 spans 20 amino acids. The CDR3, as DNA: TGTGCAAGTCGACCACCTCCGGGACTAGCGGGAGGGGGTTGCTCCTACGAGCAGTACGTC. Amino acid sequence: CASRPPPGLAGGGCSYEQYV.

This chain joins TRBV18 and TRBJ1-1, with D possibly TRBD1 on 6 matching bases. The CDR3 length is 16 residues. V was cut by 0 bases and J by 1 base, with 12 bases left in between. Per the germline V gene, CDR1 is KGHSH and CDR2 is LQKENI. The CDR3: CASSPPPGQPNTEAFF. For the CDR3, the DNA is TGTGCCAGCTCACCACCCCCGGGACAACCGAACACTGAAGCTTTCTTT.

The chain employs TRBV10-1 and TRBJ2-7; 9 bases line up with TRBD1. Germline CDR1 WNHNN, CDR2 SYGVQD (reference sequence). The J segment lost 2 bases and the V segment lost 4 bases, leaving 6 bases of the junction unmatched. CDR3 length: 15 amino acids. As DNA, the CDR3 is TGCGCCAGCAGTGGGTCGGGACAGGGCACCTACGAGCAGTACTTC. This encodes CASSGSGQGTYEQYF.

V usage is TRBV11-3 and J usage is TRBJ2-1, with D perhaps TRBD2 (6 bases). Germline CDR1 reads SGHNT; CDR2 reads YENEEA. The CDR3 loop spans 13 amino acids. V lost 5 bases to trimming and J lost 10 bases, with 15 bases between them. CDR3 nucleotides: TGTGCCAGCAGCCCGGGGGAGATTGGGGAGCAGTTCTTC. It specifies CASSPGEIGEQFF.

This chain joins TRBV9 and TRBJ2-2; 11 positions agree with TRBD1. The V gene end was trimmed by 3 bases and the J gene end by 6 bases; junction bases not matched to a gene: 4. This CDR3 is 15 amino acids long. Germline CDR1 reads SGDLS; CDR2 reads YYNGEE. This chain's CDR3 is CASSGGQGVAGELFF. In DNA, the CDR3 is TGTGCCAGCAGCGGGGGACAGGGGGTGGCCGGGGAGCTGTTTTTT.

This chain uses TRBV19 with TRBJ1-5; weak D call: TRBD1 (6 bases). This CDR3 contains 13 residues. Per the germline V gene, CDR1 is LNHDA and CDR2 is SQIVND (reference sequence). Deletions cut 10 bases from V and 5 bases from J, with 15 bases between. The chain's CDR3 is CATAGASDQPQHF. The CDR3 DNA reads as TGTGCCACTGCGGGGGCCTCCGATCAGCCCCAGCATTTT.

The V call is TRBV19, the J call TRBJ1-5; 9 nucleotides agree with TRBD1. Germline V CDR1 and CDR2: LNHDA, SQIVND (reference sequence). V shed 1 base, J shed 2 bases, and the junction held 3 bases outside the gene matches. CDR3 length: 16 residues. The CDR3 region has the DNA TGTGCCAGTAGTATAGCGAGGACAGGGGGCAATCAGCCCCAGCATTTT. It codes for CASSIARTGGNQPQHF. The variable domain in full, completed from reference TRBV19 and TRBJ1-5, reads DGGITQSPKYLFRKEGQNVTLSCEQNLNHDAMYWYRQDPGQGLRLIYYSQIVNDFQKGDIAEGYSVSREKKESFPLTVTSAQKNPTAFYLCASSIARTGGNQPQHFGDGTRLSIL.

The CDR3 sequence is CASSSRQGDNSPLHF. The CDR3 nucleotides read TGTGCCAGTAGTTCCCGACAGGGGGATAATTCACCCCTCCACTTT. The V call is TRBV19, the J call TRBJ1-6, with TRBD1 matching over 9 bases. V was pared by 5 bases and J by 5 bases, with 4 bases of the junction left unmatched. The CDR3 is 15 amino acids. Germline CDR1 LNHDA, CDR2 SQIVND (reference sequence).

The CDR3 loop reads CASPRASGRPGELFF. The CDR3 bases are TGTGCCAGCCCCAGGGCTAGCGGGAGACCCGGGGAGCTGTTTTTT. V is TRBV7-9 and J is TRBJ2-2, with 10 bases matching TRBD2. V lost 8 bases and J lost 6; bases outside the gene matches: 9. Germline CDR1 and CDR2: SEHNR and FQNEAQ (reference sequence). This CDR3 is 15 amino acids long.

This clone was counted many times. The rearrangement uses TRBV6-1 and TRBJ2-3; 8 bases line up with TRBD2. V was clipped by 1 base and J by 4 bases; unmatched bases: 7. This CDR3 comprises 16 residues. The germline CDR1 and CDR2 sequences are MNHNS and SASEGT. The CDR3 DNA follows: TGTGCCAGCAGTGAAGTCTCTGCGGGAGGTTCAGATACGCAGTATTTT. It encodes CASSEVSAGGSDTQYF.

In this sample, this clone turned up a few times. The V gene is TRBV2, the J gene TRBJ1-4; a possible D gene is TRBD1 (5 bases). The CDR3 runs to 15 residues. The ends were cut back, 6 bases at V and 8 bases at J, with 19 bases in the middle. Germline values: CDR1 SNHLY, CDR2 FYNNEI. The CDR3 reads CASSPGMGRSEKLFF. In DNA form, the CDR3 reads TGTGCCAGCAGCCCCGGAATGGGGCGGAGCGAAAAACTGTTTTTT. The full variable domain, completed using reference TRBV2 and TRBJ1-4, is EPEVTQTPSHQVTQMGQEVILRCVPISNHLYFYWYRQILGQKVEFLVSFYNNEISEKSEIFDDQFSVERPDGSNFTLKIRSTKLEDSAMYFCASSPGMGRSEKLFFGSGTQLSVL.

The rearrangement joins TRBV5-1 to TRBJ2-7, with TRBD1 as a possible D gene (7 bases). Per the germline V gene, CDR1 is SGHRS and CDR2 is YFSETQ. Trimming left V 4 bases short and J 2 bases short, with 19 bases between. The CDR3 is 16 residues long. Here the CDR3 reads CASSPWGDSATYEQYF. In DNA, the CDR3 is TGCGCCAGCAGCCCCTGGGGGGACAGCGCAACCTACGAGCAGTACTTC. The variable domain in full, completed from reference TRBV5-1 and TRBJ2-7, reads KAGVTQTPRYLIKTRGQQVTLSCSPISGHRSVSWYQQTPGQGLQFLFEYFSETQRNKGNFPGRFSGRQFSNSRSEMNVSTLELGDSALYLCASSPWGDSATYEQYFGPGTRLTVT.

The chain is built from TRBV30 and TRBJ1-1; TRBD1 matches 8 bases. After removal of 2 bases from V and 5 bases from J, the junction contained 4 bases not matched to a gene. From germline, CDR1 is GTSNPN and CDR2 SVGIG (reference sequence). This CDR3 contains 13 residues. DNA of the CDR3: TGTGCCTGGAGTTGGGACAGGCAAACTGAAGCTTTCTTT. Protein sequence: CAWSWDRQTEAFF.

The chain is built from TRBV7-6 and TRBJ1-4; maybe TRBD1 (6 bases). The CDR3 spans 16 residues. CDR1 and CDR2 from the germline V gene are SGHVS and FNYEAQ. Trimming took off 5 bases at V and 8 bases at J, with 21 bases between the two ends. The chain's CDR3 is CASSAQGTRGGEKLFF. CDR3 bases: TGTGCCAGCAGCGCCCAAGGGACCCGCGGGGGCGAAAAACTGTTTTTT.

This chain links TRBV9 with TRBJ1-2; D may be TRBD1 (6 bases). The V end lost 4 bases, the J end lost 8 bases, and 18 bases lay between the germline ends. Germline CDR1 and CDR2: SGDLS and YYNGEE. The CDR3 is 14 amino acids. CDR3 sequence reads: CASSNQQGAEGYTF. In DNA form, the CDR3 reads TGTGCCAGCAGCAACCAACAGGGAGCGGAGGGCTACACCTTC.

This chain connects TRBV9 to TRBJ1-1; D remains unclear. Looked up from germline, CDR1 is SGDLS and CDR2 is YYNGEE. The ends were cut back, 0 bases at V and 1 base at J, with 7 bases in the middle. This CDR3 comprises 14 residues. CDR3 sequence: CASSVAVGNTEAFF. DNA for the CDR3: TGTGCCAGCAGCGTAGCTGTCGGGAACACTGAAGCTTTCTTT.

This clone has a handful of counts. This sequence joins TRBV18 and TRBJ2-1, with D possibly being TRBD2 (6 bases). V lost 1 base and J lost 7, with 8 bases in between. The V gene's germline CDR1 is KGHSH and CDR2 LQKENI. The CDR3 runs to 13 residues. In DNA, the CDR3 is TGTGCCAGCTCACCACGGGCGGGGAATGAGCAGTTCTTC. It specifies CASSPRAGNEQFF.